The present T cell receptor beta chain was sequenced within a study of T-cell memory formation after mild COVID-19. Study-wide background: Clusters of TCRs were largely donor specific. Study-wide results and caveats: CD4/CD8 balance held among clones contracting day 15 to 85, and later expanders leaned CD4+.

This clonotype is a singleton in its sample. The target antigen is unknown. TCR alpha and TCR beta cDNA libraries with sample barcodes and UMIs came from 5'RACE using constant-segment primers. MiXCR, applied by TCRdb to the 5' RACE reads, yields one record per CDR3 protein. The sample shows around 210,000 distinct CDR3 sequences, 9.5% to 10% of them seen only once. The V gene's germline CDR1 is MDHEN and CDR2 SYDVKM. The CDR3 covers 12 residues. The V and J ends lost 4 bases and 17 bases respectively, with 15 bases between them. The sequencing sample was made of PBMCs or a T cell subset sorted from them (not recorded which). The origin of this receptor is a man between 18 and 29 years old who had mild COVID-19 (a few samples of this study predate the infection). Cell type and time point are not known. This chain joins TRBV28 and TRBJ1-6; D is undetermined. CDR3 amino acids: CASSSRSRDFHF. In nucleotides, the CDR3 is TGTGCCAGCAGTTCTAGGTCCCGAGATTTCCACTTT.